Here is one T cell receptor beta chain with its context. Antigen unknown. The entry originates in a study of OX40 agonist ivuxolimab in advanced cancers. Study outcomes and limitations: At doses 0.1 to 3.0 mg/kg, CD4+ and CD8+ clones expanded.

CDR1 and CDR2 from the germline V gene are ENHRY and SYGVKD. V lost 0 bases and J lost 2, with 13 bases in between. This CDR3 contains 17 residues. The table came from immunoSEQ multiplex PCR; TCRdb's copy has only in-frame clones and leaves some out. The repertoire includes fewer than 85,000 clones, 83% of them detected once, and about 0.8% sits in the top ten. The sample was CD4+ or CD8+ T cells sorted from blood, taken in a trial of the OX40 agonist ivuxolimab. V and J are TRBV10-3 and TRBJ1-4, with D perhaps matching TRBD1 (5 bases). The receptor was derived from an adult with an advanced solid tumor such as melanoma, head and neck, liver or kidney cancer. The CDR3 loop is CAISESQGGVTNEKLFF. For the CDR3, the DNA is TGTGCCATCAGTGAGTCTCAGGGTGGAGTGACTAATGAAAAACTGTTTTTT.